The clone carrying this TCR beta chain was seen a handful of times. The antigen is unknown. Researchers ran the PCR with 60 Vbeta and 13 Jbeta primers. Sequencing used immunoSEQ multiplex PCR; TCRdb keeps in-frame clones, though not all of them. In the table there are 90,000 or so clones, 70% to 75% of which are singletons. Healthy bone marrow donors made up the donors. In nominal health when sampled, donors likely had unrecorded immune exposures nonetheless. This sample is drawn from a study of cytomegalovirus exposure and HLA in healthy donors. Points from the study as a whole: The HLA-A and HLA-B alleles of most subjects were reportedly predicted accurately from TCR beta sequences. Exclusion applied to some V segments, including TRBV6-2 and TRBV6-3, as they were indistinguishable.

The length of the CDR3 is 15 residues. Germline loops: CDR1 ENHRY, CDR2 SYGVKD. The trim removed 0 bases at V and 5 bases at J, leaving 5 bases unmatched. Sample: PBMCs. The sequence derives from a woman under 30 in good health and CMV-seropositive. V and J are TRBV10-3 and TRBJ2-5; 8 nucleotides line up with TRBD1. Here the CDR3 reads CAISESDRAGETQYF. The CDR3 coding sequence is TGTGCCATCAGTGAGTCGGACAGGGCAGGGGAGACCCAGTACTTC.